A selection of T cell receptor beta chains follows, all from one sample in a study of beta chain features in type 1 diabetes. Repertoires were generated with immunoSEQ multiplex PCR, while TCRdb's copy carries only in-frame clones and drops some. The sample consists of 200,000 to 250,000 clones, approximately 11% of them appearing once. Specimen: central memory CD4+ T cells from blood. These receptors were collected from a man aged 18 to 30 in good health. Both conserved end residues are part of each CDR3. D genes are given only for firm matches. Some rows have no size entry. The others give once, few or many, or a class for an expanded clone.

V	D	J	size	DNA	CDR3
TRBV6-5	TRBD2	TRBJ2-5	few	TGTGCCAGCAGCCTACGGTCGGGAGGAGAGACCCAGTACTTC	CASSLRSGGETQYF
TRBV6-6	-	TRBJ2-1	-	TGTGCCAGCAGGACCCTACCGGCTCAGAGGGATGAGCAGTTCTTC	CASRTLPAQRDEQFF
TRBV6-5	-	TRBJ2-5	-	TGTGCCAGCAGTTACTCGGGTAGGCCCGAGGAGACCCAGTACTTC	CASSYSGRPEETQYF
TRBV9	TRBD1	TRBJ1-2	-	TGTGCCAGCAGCCGGGGACAGGGGAACTATGGCTACACCTTC	CASSRGQGNYGYTF
TRBV11-1	TRBD2	TRBJ2-1	few	TGTGCCAGCAGCGTGCCCCGCCGCGGGAGGATTTACAATGAGCAGTTCTTC	CASSVPRRGRIYNEQFF
TRBV10-3	TRBD1	TRBJ1-2	few	TGTGCCATCAGTGAGGGGAGGGGGCTGGACTATGGCTACACCTTC	CAISEGRGLDYGYTF
TRBV5-6	TRBD1	TRBJ2-1	few	TGTGCCAGCAGCCCGACAGGGACAGTCGAATACAATGAGCAGTTCTTC	CASSPTGTVEYNEQFF
TRBV5-4	TRBD2	TRBJ2-4	-	TGTGCCAGCAGCCTGGGACTAGCGGGAGCCCCTCGACAAAACATTCAGTACTTC	CASSLGLAGAPRQNIQYF
TRBV28	-	TRBJ1-1	-	TGTGCCAGCAAAGAGGGCCAGGATCGTGAAGCTTTCTTT	CASKEGQDREAFF
TRBV11-2	-	TRBJ2-7	few	TGTGCCAGCAGCTTAAGGGACAACGAGTACTTC	CASSLRDNEYF
TRBV7-2	-	TRBJ2-7	few	TGTGCCAGCAGCTTAGAGGAGGGGTTCGCCTACGAGCAGTACTTC	CASSLEEGFAYEQYF
TRBV5-4	-	TRBJ2-3	many	TGTGCCAGCAGCGGAGAGACAGCTGCAGATACGCAGTATTTT	CASSGETAADTQYF
TRBV27	-	TRBJ1-1	few	TGTGCCAGCAGACCCATGCGGGGACCGGAGAGTGAAGCTTTCTTT	CASRPMRGPESEAFF
TRBV19	TRBD1	TRBJ2-3	-	TGTGCCAGTAGTATTGGGACAGGACCTCGGGATACGCAGTATTTT	CASSIGTGPRDTQYF
TRBV7-2	-	TRBJ2-1	-	TGTGCCAGCAGCTTAGCGTGGCCCCCGTACAATGAGCAGTTCTTC	CASSLAWPPYNEQFF
TRBV11-2	-	TRBJ2-5	-	TGTGCCAGCAGCCGCCGGGGCCAAGAGACCCAGTACTTC	CASSRRGQETQYF
TRBV7-8	-	TRBJ1-2	few	TGTGCCAGCAGTTTGGGACCGAGCTATGGCTACACCTTC	CASSLGPSYGYTF
TRBV28	TRBD1	TRBJ1-5	-	TGTGCCAGCAGCCATGACAGGGACGGGCAAGGGCAGCCCCAGCATTTT	CASSHDRDGQGQPQHF
TRBV6-5	TRBD2	TRBJ2-1	-	TGTGCCAGCAGTTCCCATGCGGGAGGCATGAATGAGCAGTTCTTC	CASSSHAGGMNEQFF
TRBV7-2	TRBD1	TRBJ2-7	-	TGTGCCAGCAGCCCGAGAACCGGACAGGGGGGGGCCGAGCAGTACTTC	CASSPRTGQGGAEQYF
TRBV7-2	TRBD2	TRBJ2-3	many	TGTGCCAGCAGCTTGGGGACTAGCGGGGACACAGATACGCAGTATTTT	CASSLGTSGDTDTQYF
TRBV6-1	TRBD1	TRBJ2-7	-	TGTGCCAGCAGTGAAGTGGGACAGGGGGCAGGCGAGCAGTACTTC	CASSEVGQGAGEQYF
TRBV27	-	TRBJ1-5	many	TGTGCCAGTGCACAGAGTGATTCGGTAAATCAGCGCCAGCATTTT	CASAQSDSVNQRQHF
TRBV7-2	-	TRBJ2-1	-	TGTGCCAGCAGCTTATGGGCGGACCCAAACAATGAGCAGTTCTTC	CASSLWADPNNEQFF
TRBV25-1	-	TRBJ2-6	few	TGTGCCAGCTTCTCAGGAGGCTCTGGGGCCAACGTCCTGACTTTC	CASFSGGSGANVLTF
TRBV25-1	-	TRBJ1-4	few	TGTGCCAGCAGCTCCCCGACGTTGTGGGGGGAAAGGGAAAAACTGTTTTTT	CASSSPTLWGEREKLFF
TRBV15	-	TRBJ2-7	-	TGTGCCACCAGCAGAGATGGTTTAAACGAGCAGTACTTC	CATSRDGLNEQYF
TRBV18	TRBD2	TRBJ2-5	-	TGTGCCAGCTCAAAGACTAGCGTACAAGAGACCCAGTACTTC	CASSKTSVQETQYF
TRBV28	-	TRBJ2-7	few	TGTGCCAGCAGTTTTCTCTACGAGCAGTACTTC	CASSFLYEQYF
TRBV28	TRBD2	TRBJ2-5	-	TGTGCCAGCAGTTCCTTTCACAGCGGGAGGGAAGAGACCCAGTACTTC	CASSSFHSGREETQYF
TRBV29-1	-	TRBJ1-2	-	TGCAGCGTTTCGTGGGGGCTAGATGGCTACACCTTC	CSVSWGLDGYTF
TRBV5-4	TRBD1	TRBJ2-5	-	TGTGCCAGCAGCTTGGTTGGGACAGGGGATGGAGAGACCCAGTACTTC	CASSLVGTGDGETQYF
TRBV9	-	TRBJ2-1	few	TGTGCCAGCAGCGTAGATGAGGGTTGGGAGCAGTTCTTC	CASSVDEGWEQFF
TRBV27	-	TRBJ2-7	few	TGTGCCAGCAGCCCGGTGGGGGGAACCCTCTACGAGCAGTACTTC	CASSPVGGTLYEQYF
TRBV27	TRBD1	TRBJ1-3	-	TGTGCCAGCAGTCAACGGGGACAGTTCTCTGGAAACACCATATATTTT	CASSQRGQFSGNTIYF
TRBV5-4	-	TRBJ1-1	-	TGTGCCAGCAGCTTGCACATGAACACTGAAGCTTTCTTT	CASSLHMNTEAFF
TRBV30	-	TRBJ2-3	few	TGTGCCTGGAGAGGTAGCACAGATACGCAGTATTTT	CAWRGSTDTQYF
TRBV7-9	-	TRBJ1-2	few	TGTGCCAGCAGCTTAGATCTTCCGGGGGGAGGCTACACCTTC	CASSLDLPGGGYTF
TRBV9	TRBD1	TRBJ2-7	-	TGTGCCAGCAGCTTAGAACAGGGGACCGAGCAGTACTTC	CASSLEQGTEQYF
TRBV9	-	TRBJ1-2	many	TGTGCCAGCAGCGTAGGAGCGGGCTACTCTATGTGGACCTTC	CASSVGAGYSMWTF
TRBV12-5	TRBD1	TRBJ2-5	-	TGTGCTAGTGGGCCGGGACAGCGAGAGACCCAGTACTTC	CASGPGQRETQYF
TRBV5-5	TRBD1	TRBJ2-5	-	TGTGCCAGCAGCGATCCAACAGGGGGCGTGGAGACCCAGTACTTC	CASSDPTGGVETQYF
TRBV10-3	-	TRBJ2-4	few	TGTGCCATCAGTGATACGTTAGCCAAAAACATTCAGTACTTC	CAISDTLAKNIQYF
TRBV7-9	-	TRBJ1-1	-	TGTGCCAGCAGCCAAGAGGGGGGCACTGAAGCTTTCTTT	CASSQEGGTEAFF
TRBV7-3	-	TRBJ1-2	few	TGTGCCAGCAGCTCAGGACAGTACAACTATGGCTACACCTTC	CASSSGQYNYGYTF
TRBV10-3	-	TRBJ2-3	few	TGTGCCATCGGGGCATATACGCAGTATTTT	CAIGAYTQYF
TRBV5-4	-	TRBJ2-7	medium-sized	TGTGCCAGCAGCTCCCAGGCCCGGACCCAATACGAGCAGTACTTC	CASSSQARTQYEQYF
TRBV28	-	TRBJ1-4	-	TGTGCCAGCTCACTGCTGGCTAATGAAAAACTGTTTTTT	CASSLLANEKLFF
TRBV18	TRBD1	TRBJ1-3	-	TGTGCCAGCTCACAGAAAGGACAGGGGACCTCCTCTGGAAACACCATATATTTT	CASSQKGQGTSSGNTIYF
TRBV2	-	TRBJ2-1	few	TGTGCCAGCAGTTTGCAGACGGGACCCTACAATGAGCAGTTCTTC	CASSLQTGPYNEQFF
TRBV28	-	TRBJ1-3	few	TGTGCCAGCAGCCCGGTTGCAGGGTCCGGAAACACCATATATTTT	CASSPVAGSGNTIYF
TRBV28	-	TRBJ2-5	-	TGTGCCAGCAGTTTTCGGAGGGGGCTTGTAGAGACCCAGTACTTC	CASSFRRGLVETQYF
TRBV29-1	TRBD2	TRBJ2-1	few	TGCAGCGTTGACCCTAGCGGGGTGAGCTCCTACAATGAGCAGTTCTTC	CSVDPSGVSSYNEQFF
TRBV4-3	-	TRBJ2-7	-	TGCGCCAGCAGCCAAGCCGGTGGAGGGACCTACGAGCAGTACTTC	CASSQAGGGTYEQYF
TRBV6-1	-	TRBJ2-7	few	TGTGCCAGCTCCGAAGGGGGAGCGTTATACGAGCAGTACTTC	CASSEGGALYEQYF
TRBV6-6	TRBD2	TRBJ2-3	few	TGTGCCAGCAGTTTGACTAGCGTGAGAGATACGCAGTATTTT	CASSLTSVRDTQYF
TRBV7-9	-	TRBJ2-1	few	TGTGCCAGCAGCCCCTTCGGTAAAAAGGACCACAATGAGCAGTTCTTC	CASSPFGKKDHNEQFF
TRBV19	-	TRBJ1-1	-	TGTGCCAGTAGTATAGACCGGGCCAACACTGAAGCTTTCTTT	CASSIDRANTEAFF
TRBV9	-	TRBJ2-7	few	TGTGCCAGCACCCCCGCCTACGAGCAGTACTTC	CASTPAYEQYF
TRBV7-8	TRBD2	TRBJ2-5	-	TGTGCCAGCAGCTTAAGGACTAGCGGGGAGGCCCAGTACTTC	CASSLRTSGEAQYF